The present T cell receptor (beta chain) was sequenced within a study of cytotoxic CD8 clonotypes in ibrutinib-treated CLL. TCRdb keeps only in-frame clones here, not all; method: immunoSEQ multiplex PCR. The sample consists of hundreds of thousands of clones, 70% of them appearing once. V lost 0 bases and J lost 1, with 12 bases in between. CDR1 and CDR2 from the germline V gene are SGHDN and FVKESK. This CDR3 region has 16 residues. The chain is built from TRBV14 and TRBJ1-1, with unresolved D. The material was PBMCs, obtained after 24 months of ibrutinib treatment. The sequence derives from a human donor with chronic lymphocytic leukemia. The CDR3 spells CASSQDNSGQNTEAFF. Written as DNA, the CDR3 is TGTGCCAGCAGCCAAGACAATTCAGGTCAGAACACTGAAGCTTTCTTT.